This is a list of T cell receptor beta chains from one sample in a study of cytomegalovirus exposure and HLA in healthy donors. The assay was immunoSEQ multiplex PCR, and TCRdb's table has in-frame clones only and misses some. The top ten clones hold 1.7% of a sample with more than 95,000 clones, 95% to 97% of them seen once. Sequencing used PBMCs. The receptors shown here come from a young man in good health and CMV-seronegative. The CDR3 runs from the conserved cysteine through the conserved F or W. D genes are given only for firm matches. Clone size is not always given. Where it is, it says once, few, many or a class for expanded clones.

J gene: TRBJ2-4
D gene: .
V gene: TRBV7-2
clone size: .
CDR3 protein: CASSPMRIGIQYF
CDR3 DNA: TGTGCCAGCAGCCCGATGAGGATCGGGATTCAGTACTTC

J gene: TRBJ1-2
D gene: .
V gene: TRBV30
clone size: .
CDR3 protein: CAWKPGAVYGYTF
CDR3 DNA: TGTGCCTGGAAGCCAGGGGCAGTCTATGGCTACACCTTC

J gene: TRBJ2-7
D gene: .
V gene: TRBV9
clone size: .
CDR3 protein: CASSVDGSGYEQYF
CDR3 DNA: TGTGCCAGCAGCGTAGACGGTAGCGGCTACGAGCAGTACTTC

J gene: TRBJ2-7
D gene: .
V gene: TRBV7-6
clone size: .
CDR3 protein: CASSRRGEGSYEQYF
CDR3 DNA: TGTGCCAGCAGCCGGCGGGGCGAGGGATCCTACGAGCAGTACTTC

J gene: TRBJ2-5
D gene: .
V gene: TRBV11-3
clone size: .
CDR3 protein: CASSLDDKKTQYF
CDR3 DNA: TGTGCCAGCAGCTTAGACGACAAAAAGACCCAGTACTTC

J gene: TRBJ1-2
D gene: TRBD1
V gene: TRBV11-2
clone size: .
CDR3 protein: CASSSTGTANYGYTF
CDR3 DNA: TGTGCCAGCAGCTCAACCGGGACAGCGAACTATGGCTACACCTTC

J gene: TRBJ2-3
D gene: TRBD1
V gene: TRBV27
clone size: .
CDR3 protein: CASSPRTGTRVQADTQYF
CDR3 DNA: TGTGCCAGCAGTCCGCGGACAGGGACAAGGGTACAAGCAGATACGCAGTATTTT

J gene: TRBJ1-2
D gene: .
V gene: TRBV28
clone size: .
CDR3 protein: CASSFRGPNYGYTF
CDR3 DNA: TGTGCCAGCAGTTTCAGGGGTCCCAACTATGGCTACACCTTC

J gene: TRBJ2-7
D gene: .
V gene: TRBV21-1
clone size: .
CDR3 protein: CASSGGQYEQYF
CDR3 DNA: TGTGCCAGCAGCGGGGGACAATACGAGCAGTACTTC

J gene: TRBJ2-2
D gene: .
V gene: TRBV5-1
clone size: once
CDR3 protein: CASSLDSNSHTGELFF
CDR3 DNA: TGCGCCAGCAGCTTGGATTCGAACAGCCACACCGGGGAGCTGTTTTTT

J gene: TRBJ2-7
D gene: .
V gene: TRBV11-3
clone size: .
CDR3 protein: CASSSLAPLGADSYEQYF
CDR3 DNA: TGTGCCAGCAGCTCGTTAGCCCCTCTAGGGGCGGATAGCTACGAGCAGTACTTC

J gene: TRBJ2-7
D gene: .
V gene: TRBV7-2
clone size: .
CDR3 protein: CASSPREVSSYEQYF
CDR3 DNA: TGTGCCAGCAGCCCGAGGGAGGTCAGCTCCTACGAGCAGTACTTC

J gene: TRBJ1-2
D gene: .
V gene: TRBV5-8
clone size: .
CDR3 protein: CASSLLRANYGYTF
CDR3 DNA: TGTGCCAGCAGCTTGCTCAGGGCTAACTATGGCTACACCTTC

J gene: TRBJ2-1
D gene: .
V gene: TRBV14
clone size: once
CDR3 protein: CASSPRGPRYNEQFF
CDR3 DNA: TGTGCCAGCAGCCCCAGGGGACCCCGCTACAATGAGCAGTTCTTC

J gene: TRBJ2-7
D gene: .
V gene: TRBV11-2
clone size: few
CDR3 protein: CASSLAGDPVYEQYF
CDR3 DNA: TGTGCCAGCAGCTTAGCGGGGGACCCCGTCTACGAGCAGTACTTC

J gene: TRBJ1-5
D gene: .
V gene: TRBV18
clone size: .
CDR3 protein: CASSPLSGQMNQPQHF
CDR3 DNA: TGTGCCAGCTCACCACTCTCAGGACAGATGAATCAGCCCCAGCATTTT

J gene: TRBJ1-1
D gene: TRBD1
V gene: TRBV4-2
clone size: .
CDR3 protein: CASSQVRFRGQENTEAFF
CDR3 DNA: TGTGCCAGCAGCCAAGTTCGCTTCAGGGGGCAAGAGAACACTGAAGCTTTCTTT

J gene: TRBJ2-2
D gene: TRBD1
V gene: TRBV7-9
clone size: .
CDR3 protein: CASSLTTGGNTGELFF
CDR3 DNA: TGTGCCAGCAGTCTCACCACAGGGGGCAACACCGGGGAGCTGTTTTTT

J gene: TRBJ2-7
D gene: TRBD2
V gene: TRBV5-1
clone size: .
CDR3 protein: CASSLPAGGEQYF
CDR3 DNA: TGCGCCAGCAGCTTGCCCGCGGGAGGCGAGCAGTACTTC

J gene: TRBJ2-1
D gene: .
V gene: TRBV20-1
clone size: .
CDR3 protein: CSARAPPRQFF
CDR3 DNA: TGCAGTGCTAGAGCCCCTCCGCGGCAGTTCTTC

J gene: TRBJ1-2
D gene: .
V gene: TRBV29-1
clone size: .
CDR3 protein: CSVVSRRGGYTF
CDR3 DNA: TGCAGCGTTGTATCACGTAGGGGGGGCTACACCTTC

J gene: TRBJ2-7
D gene: .
V gene: TRBV4-3
clone size: .
CDR3 protein: CASSPHGRDSSYEQYF
CDR3 DNA: TGCGCCAGCAGCCCTCATGGCCGGGACTCCTCCTACGAGCAGTACTTC

J gene: TRBJ2-7
D gene: .
V gene: TRBV7-2
clone size: once
CDR3 protein: CASSQRTGPGYEQYF
CDR3 DNA: TGTGCCAGCAGCCAACGGACTGGTCCCGGCTACGAGCAGTACTTC